These T cell receptor beta chains were read from a single sample in a study of Ad26.COV2.S vaccination and SARS-CoV-2 variants. Assay: immunoSEQ multiplex PCR; the TCRdb copy retains only in-frame clones and omits some. The table shows 300,000 to 350,000 clones, with about 86% occurring only once. The starting material was peripheral blood, obtained in a trial of Ad26.COV2.S vaccine versus placebo. All receptors come from a person aged 18 to 59 who received the Ad26.COV2.S COVID-19 vaccine or a placebo. Both conserved end residues are part of each CDR3. The order of the fields is J gene, clone size, D gene, V gene, CDR3 protein, CDR3 DNA. D genes are given only for firm matches. Some rows mark clone size as missing; the rest say once, few, many or name a class of expanded clone.

TRBJ2-2	NA	NA	TRBV18	CASSPRRDTGELFF	TGTGCCAGCTCACCACGCAGGGACACCGGGGAGCTGTTTTTT
TRBJ1-1	NA	NA	TRBV27	CASSLYDPRGNTEAFF	TGTGCCAGCAGTTTATATGACCCCCGGGGGAACACTGAAGCTTTCTTT
TRBJ1-5	few	NA	TRBV2	CASSVADTSTQHF	TGTGCCAGCAGTGTGGCCGATACCTCGACCCAGCATTTT
TRBJ2-6	once	NA	TRBV19	CASSPGRKRSYSGANVLTF	TGTGCCAGTAGTCCTGGACGGAAGAGATCCTACTCTGGGGCCAACGTCCTGACTTTC
TRBJ2-5	NA	TRBD2	TRBV9	CASSVVWGGETQYF	TGTGCCAGCAGCGTAGTGTGGGGGGGAGAGACCCAGTACTTC
TRBJ1-1	NA	TRBD1	TRBV10-1	CASSETGPTEAFF	TGCGCCAGCAGCGAGACAGGGCCCACTGAAGCTTTCTTT
TRBJ1-1	few	TRBD1	TRBV6-1	CASSEEGDRGEAFF	TGTGCCAGCAGTGAAGAGGGGGACAGGGGAGAAGCTTTCTTT
TRBJ1-5	NA	NA	TRBV7-8	CASSFNGGQPQHF	TGTGCCAGCAGCTTTAACGGGGGTCAGCCCCAGCATTTT
TRBJ2-7	NA	NA	TRBV30	CAWSVVGPYYEQYF	TGTGCCTGGAGTGTAGTCGGACCGTACTACGAGCAGTACTTC
TRBJ2-1	NA	NA	TRBV7-9	CASSQEQFF	TGTGCCAGCAGTCAAGAGCAGTTCTTC
TRBJ1-3	NA	NA	TRBV7-9	CASSPTGSGNTIYF	TGTGCCAGCAGCCCTACGGGCTCTGGAAACACCATATATTTT
TRBJ1-1	NA	NA	TRBV2	CASTRWGTMNTEAFF	TGTGCCAGCACCCGATGGGGGACAATGAACACTGAAGCTTTCTTT
TRBJ2-3	NA	TRBD2	TRBV4-3	CASSQQPGLAADTQYF	TGCGCCAGCAGCCAGCAACCGGGACTAGCGGCAGATACGCAGTATTTT
TRBJ1-2	NA	TRBD1	TRBV10-3	CAISESTGGGYGYTF	TGTGCCATCAGTGAGTCAACAGGGGGAGGCTATGGCTACACCTTC
TRBJ2-5	NA	NA	TRBV19	CASSPLGLGETQYF	TGTGCCAGTAGTCCCCTTGGTCTCGGGGAGACCCAGTACTTC
TRBJ1-2	NA	TRBD1	TRBV18	CASSPDRNYGYTF	TGTGCCAGCTCTCCGGACAGGAACTATGGCTACACCTTC
TRBJ2-2	once	NA	TRBV21-1	CASSRKKDRGNTGELFF	TGTGCCAGCAGCAGAAAAAAGGACAGGGGGAACACCGGGGAGCTGTTTTTT
TRBJ2-7	few	NA	TRBV25-1	CASSDYEQYF	TGTGCCAGCAGTGACTACGAGCAGTACTTC
TRBJ2-4	NA	NA	TRBV5-6	CASSLPAAKNIQYF	TGTGCCAGCAGCTTGCCGGCAGCCAAAAACATTCAGTACTTC
TRBJ2-1	NA	NA	TRBV6-1	CASSDRGDWTSGSYNEQFF	TGTGCCAGCAGTGATCGCGGGGACTGGACGAGCGGATCCTACAATGAGCAGTTCTTC
TRBJ1-5	NA	NA	TRBV9	CASSVEGGYQPQHF	TGTGCCAGCAGCGTAGAAGGAGGGTATCAGCCCCAGCATTTT
TRBJ1-2	NA	TRBD1	TRBV12-5	CASGLWTGGGYTF	TGTGCTAGTGGTTTGTGGACAGGCGGGGGCTACACCTTC
TRBJ2-5	NA	NA	TRBV9	CASSVTGNQETQYF	TGTGCCAGCAGCGTTACAGGGAACCAAGAGACCCAGTACTTC
TRBJ1-1	NA	NA	TRBV2	CASRGTILNTEAFF	TGTGCCAGCAGGGGGACTATCCTAAACACTGAAGCTTTCTTT
TRBJ2-3	NA	NA	TRBV24-1	CATSDSREPKDTQYF	TGTGCCACCAGTGATTCCAGGGAGCCCAAGGATACGCAGTATTTT
TRBJ2-3	NA	TRBD2	TRBV5-6	CASSWGGGSTDTQYF	TGTGCCAGCAGCTGGGGCGGGGGGTCCACAGATACGCAGTATTTT
TRBJ1-3	NA	NA	TRBV6-5	CAINPGSSGNTIYF	TGTGCCATCAATCCCGGGAGCTCTGGAAACACCATATATTTT
TRBJ2-1	few	TRBD1	TRBV7-2	CASSLTTGRQFF	TGTGCCAGCAGCTTGACGACAGGGAGGCAGTTCTTC
TRBJ1-4	NA	TRBD1	TRBV10-3	CAISEKDRANEKLFF	TGTGCCATCAGTGAGAAGGACAGGGCTAATGAAAAACTGTTTTTT
TRBJ2-6	NA	NA	TRBV9	CASSATGFSGANVLTF	TGTGCCAGCAGCGCTACAGGGTTCTCTGGGGCCAACGTCCTGACTTTC
TRBJ2-4	few	TRBD1	TRBV5-1	CASSSGQGLTKNIQYF	TGCGCCAGCAGCTCAGGACAGGGTCTAACCAAAAACATTCAGTACTTC
TRBJ2-3	NA	NA	TRBV5-4	CASSLGMATDTQYF	TGTGCCAGCAGCTTGGGGATGGCCACAGATACGCAGTATTTT
TRBJ2-7	NA	NA	TRBV10-3	CAISRQAGSYEQYF	TGTGCCATCAGTCGACAGGCGGGATCCTACGAGCAGTACTTC
TRBJ2-1	NA	NA	TRBV3-1/TRBV3-2	CASSPPGGRSYNEQFF	TGTGCCAGCAGCCCACCGGGTGGGCGATCCTACAATGAGCAGTTCTTC
TRBJ2-5	NA	NA	TRBV7-2	CASSLAFASGVETQYF	TGTGCCAGCAGCTTAGCGTTTGCCTCCGGGGTGGAGACCCAGTACTTC
TRBJ1-4	NA	NA	TRBV4-1	CASSQDLPRPATNEKLFF	TGCGCCAGCAGCCAAGATCTCCCCAGACCAGCAACTAATGAAAAACTGTTTTTT
TRBJ2-7	once	TRBD1	TRBV7-2	CASSDRGRVGEQYF	TGTGCCAGCAGCGACAGGGGGCGGGTGGGAGAGCAGTACTTC